Listed below are T cell receptor beta chains from one sample, sequenced in a study of cytomegalovirus exposure and HLA in healthy donors. TCRdb's table, derived via immunoSEQ multiplex PCR, lists solely in-frame clones and lacks some. The sample holds 150,000 to 200,000 clones, about four fifths seen once. Sequenced sample: PBMCs. These TCRs come from a man aged 18 to 30 in good health and CMV-seronegative. CDR3s include the opening cysteine and the closing phenylalanine or tryptophan. The order of the fields is clone size, V gene, J gene, D gene, CDR3 length, CDR3 DNA, CDR3 protein. The D gene is left open where the match is weak. Only some rows state a clone size, as once, few, many or a class for expanded clones.

size: -
V: TRBV9
J: TRBJ1-1
D: TRBD1
length: 15
DNA: TGTGCCAGCAGCGTAAGGACAGACAGGGGCACTGAAGCTTTCTTT
CDR3: CASSVRTDRGTEAFF

size: -
V: TRBV10-1
J: TRBJ1-1
D: -
length: 10
DNA: TGCGCCTGGAGGGGTACTGAAGCTTTCTTT
CDR3: CAWRGTEAFF

size: -
V: TRBV25-1
J: TRBJ2-7
D: -
length: 14
DNA: TGTGCCAGCAGTGCGGGACTTATCCTACGAGAGCAGTACTTC
CDR3: CASSAGLILREQYF

size: -
V: TRBV29-1
J: TRBJ1-4
D: TRBD1
length: 13
DNA: TGCAGCGCCTGGGACAGTTCTAATGAAAAACTGTTTTTT
CDR3: CSAWDSSNEKLFF

size: -
V: TRBV14
J: TRBJ1-3
D: TRBD1
length: 18
DNA: TGTGCCAGCAGCCAATTCGTGGGACAGGGGGTAAATGGAAACACCATATATTTT
CDR3: CASSQFVGQGVNGNTIYF

size: once
V: TRBV5-1
J: TRBJ2-7
D: TRBD2
length: 15
DNA: TGCGCCAGCAGGTTGGAACTAGCGGGGTCCTACGAGCAGTACTTC
CDR3: CASRLELAGSYEQYF

size: -
V: TRBV29-1
J: TRBJ2-7
D: -
length: 11
DNA: TGCAGCGTCCGGAGCAACTACGAGCAGTACTTC
CDR3: CSVRSNYEQYF

size: -
V: TRBV7-8
J: TRBJ2-2
D: -
length: 14
DNA: TGTGCCAGCAGCTCACAGGGAATTACCGGGGAGCTGTTTTTT
CDR3: CASSSQGITGELFF

size: few
V: TRBV25-1
J: TRBJ2-7
D: TRBD1
length: 12
DNA: TGTGCCAGCAGAAGGGGGCCGGGGGAGCAGTACTTC
CDR3: CASRRGPGEQYF

size: -
V: TRBV28
J: TRBJ1-1
D: TRBD1
length: 15
DNA: TGTGCCAGCAGTCGAAGACAGGGGATGAACACTGAAGCTTTCTTT
CDR3: CASSRRQGMNTEAFF

size: -
V: TRBV9
J: TRBJ2-1
D: TRBD2
length: 15
DNA: TGTGCCAGCAGCGTCGGGACTAGCCCCTACAATGAGCAGTTCTTC
CDR3: CASSVGTSPYNEQFF

size: -
V: TRBV19
J: TRBJ1-5
D: -
length: 15
DNA: TGTGCCAGTAGTATAGGACAGGACCGCAATCAGCCCCAGCATTTT
CDR3: CASSIGQDRNQPQHF

size: few
V: TRBV5-1
J: TRBJ2-2
D: TRBD2
length: 17
DNA: TGCGCCAGCAGCCCGTTGTTCGGGGGGAGTAACACCGGGGAGCTGTTTTTT
CDR3: CASSPLFGGSNTGELFF

size: -
V: TRBV27
J: TRBJ2-2
D: TRBD2
length: 20
DNA: TGTGCCAGCAGTTCTAGGGGACTAGCGGGAGTAACGGGAAACACCGGGGAGCTGTTTTTT
CDR3: CASSSRGLAGVTGNTGELFF

size: -
V: TRBV27
J: TRBJ2-1
D: -
length: 18
DNA: TGTGCCAGCAGTTTATTCCTCCTAACCGGGACTGGATACAATGAGCAGTTCTTC
CDR3: CASSLFLLTGTGYNEQFF

size: -
V: TRBV4-1
J: TRBJ1-2
D: -
length: 15
DNA: TGCGCCAGCAGCCCCAATCGTGGGGGGGTTGCTGGCTACACCTTC
CDR3: CASSPNRGGVAGYTF

size: -
V: TRBV10-3
J: TRBJ2-2
D: TRBD2
length: 16
DNA: TGTGCCATCAACGAGGGACTAGCGGGAGGTACCGGGGAGCTGTTTTTT
CDR3: CAINEGLAGGTGELFF

size: few
V: TRBV27
J: TRBJ2-7
D: -
length: 14
DNA: TGTGCCAGCAGCCCGCGAAGGAGCTCCTACGAGCAGTACTTC
CDR3: CASSPRRSSYEQYF

size: -
V: TRBV7-9
J: TRBJ2-1
D: TRBD2
length: 16
DNA: TGTGCCAGCGGGTTCTCGGCGCGGGAGGCCGGTAGTGAGCAGTTCTTC
CDR3: CASGFSAREAGSEQFF

size: -
V: TRBV6-5
J: TRBJ2-1
D: TRBD2
length: 14
DNA: TGTGCCACCTCAGCTCGGGGGGGCTACAATGAGCAGTTCTTC
CDR3: CATSARGGYNEQFF

size: -
V: TRBV6-5
J: TRBJ2-7
D: TRBD2
length: 16
DNA: TGTGCCAGCAGTTACTCGAGCGGGAGCGGGACATACGAGCAGTACTTC
CDR3: CASSYSSGSGTYEQYF

size: -
V: TRBV28
J: TRBJ2-1
D: TRBD2
length: 17
DNA: TGTGCCAGCAGTTTACCCGGGACTAGCGGGGGTTACAATGAGCAGTTCTTC
CDR3: CASSLPGTSGGYNEQFF

size: -
V: TRBV29-1
J: TRBJ1-2
D: -
length: 14
DNA: TGCAGCGTTGAAAAACACAGGGTGGGCTATGGCTACACCTTC
CDR3: CSVEKHRVGYGYTF

size: -
V: TRBV19
J: TRBJ2-7
D: -
length: 13
DNA: TGTGCCAGTAGTATTTGGGCATTCTACGAGCAGTACTTC
CDR3: CASSIWAFYEQYF

size: few
V: TRBV7-8
J: TRBJ1-5
D: TRBD1
length: 15
DNA: TGTGCCAGCAGCTTGAACAGGGGAAGCAATCAGCCCCAGCATTTT
CDR3: CASSLNRGSNQPQHF

size: -
V: TRBV4-2
J: TRBJ1-5
D: TRBD1
length: 18
DNA: TGTGCCAGCAGCCAAGGGGCTCCAGGGGGATATAGCAATCAGCCCCAGCATTTT
CDR3: CASSQGAPGGYSNQPQHF

size: -
V: TRBV7-9
J: TRBJ1-1
D: TRBD1
length: 15
DNA: TGTGCCAGCAGCATGGTGGGACAGGGGGTTCCTGAAGCTTTCTTT
CDR3: CASSMVGQGVPEAFF

size: -
V: TRBV9
J: TRBJ1-3
D: TRBD1
length: 16
DNA: TGTGCCAGCAGCACCAGGACAGGTTTCTCTGGAAACACCATATATTTT
CDR3: CASSTRTGFSGNTIYF

size: -
V: TRBV2
J: TRBJ1-5
D: TRBD1
length: 16
DNA: TGTGCCAGCGGCAGCCTCAGACAGGGGGGTAATCAGCCCCAGCATTTT
CDR3: CASGSLRQGGNQPQHF

size: -
V: TRBV6-4
J: TRBJ2-7
D: TRBD2
length: 20
DNA: TGTGCCAGCACCTCCTTACTGACCTCTTTAGCGGGAGGAAAACCCTACGAGCAGTACTTC
CDR3: CASTSLLTSLAGGKPYEQYF

size: once
V: TRBV19
J: TRBJ2-7
D: TRBD1
length: 15
DNA: TGTGCCAGTAGTCCGGGGGGACAGGGCCTCTACGAGCAGTACTTC
CDR3: CASSPGGQGLYEQYF

size: -
V: TRBV27
J: TRBJ2-2
D: TRBD2
length: 17
DNA: TGTGCCAGCATCACTAGCGGGGGTATCGCGAACACCGGGGAGCTGTTTTTT
CDR3: CASITSGGIANTGELFF

size: -
V: TRBV19
J: TRBJ1-5
D: TRBD1
length: 17
DNA: TGTGCCAGTAGTACCGAAGATAGACAGGGGGGCAATCAGCCCCAGCATTTT
CDR3: CASSTEDRQGGNQPQHF

size: once
V: TRBV4-1
J: TRBJ1-1
D: -
length: 15
DNA: TGCGCCAGCAGTTACGGCCGGGGGTTGAACACTGAAGCTTTCTTT
CDR3: CASSYGRGLNTEAFF

size: once
V: TRBV28
J: TRBJ1-2
D: -
length: 14
DNA: TGTGCCAGCAGTTTATCCCCAGGGCGGGGTGGCTACACCTTC
CDR3: CASSLSPGRGGYTF

size: few
V: TRBV4-1
J: TRBJ2-7
D: TRBD2
length: 19
DNA: TGCGCCAGCAGCCAGATAACCGGGACTAGCGGGTGGGAGGCCTACGAGCAGTACTTC
CDR3: CASSQITGTSGWEAYEQYF

size: -
V: TRBV5-4
J: TRBJ2-5
D: -
length: 12
DNA: TGTGCCAGCAGCGCGGGCCAAGAGACCCAGTACTTC
CDR3: CASSAGQETQYF

size: once
V: TRBV5-4
J: TRBJ2-7
D: -
length: 14
DNA: TGTGCCAGCAGCTCCAGGGGAAGATCGTACGAGCAGTACTTC
CDR3: CASSSRGRSYEQYF

size: -
V: TRBV5-1
J: TRBJ2-3
D: -
length: 12
DNA: TGCGCCAGCAGCTCTTACACAGATACGCAGTATTTT
CDR3: CASSSYTDTQYF

size: -
V: TRBV5-1
J: TRBJ2-1
D: TRBD1
length: 17
DNA: TGCGCCAGCAGTTTAATTCCGGGACAGGGGGCTAGGGGTGAGCAGTTCTTC
CDR3: CASSLIPGQGARGEQFF

size: -
V: TRBV12-5
J: TRBJ2-1
D: TRBD1
length: 16
DNA: TGTGCTAGTGGTTTGTTCACGACAGGGGGCTTCTTTGAGCAGTTCTTC
CDR3: CASGLFTTGGFFEQFF